The sequence of this T cell receptor beta chain was determined in a study of control samples from healthy donors and cancer patients. Germline lookup yields CDR1 SGHTA and CDR2 FQGNSA. This CDR3 contains 17 residues. J gave up 3 bases and V 4 bases, and 12 bases lay outside the gene matches. Produced via immunoSEQ multiplex PCR; TCRdb's table is partial and in-frame only. Of 120,000 to 150,000 clones in the sample, roughly 92% were seen once. Material: blood. The chain employs TRBV7-2 and TRBJ2-7, with 10 bases matching TRBD1. This TCR was sampled from a man between 25 and 39 years old in good health. For the CDR3, the DNA is TGTGCCAGCAGCTACCGGCCCCGGGACAGGGGTATCTACGAGCAGTACTTC. Residues: CASSYRPRDRGIYEQYF.